These 14 T cell receptor beta chains were sequenced from one sample in a study of blood T cell repertoires in COVID-19. Measured with immunoSEQ multiplex PCR; TCRdb has only the in-frame clones, and not every one. Among under 300,000 clones listed, 85% to 90% were seen once. The specimen was PBMCs or T cells enriched from blood (not recorded which). These receptors originate from a woman aged 60-75 years in a cohort exposed to, infected with or recovered from COVID-19 (not recorded which).

The CDR3 region is CATAVLGTSTEAFF. For the CDR3, the DNA is TGTGCCACCGCGGTTCTTGGGACAAGCACTGAAGCTTTCTTT. The J gene is TRBJ1-1, the V gene TRBV15; TRBD1 might be the D (6 bases). V gave up 8 bases and J gave up 4 bases, with 17 bases separating them. The CDR3 is 14 amino acids. The germline CDR1 and CDR2 sequences are LNHNV and YYDKDF (reference sequence).

The chain has TRBV4-1 and TRBJ2-1; the match to TRBD2 covers 12 bases. Germline V gene data show CDR1 as MGHRA and CDR2 as YSYEKL. Trimming removed 4 bases from V and 0 bases from J; junction bases left unmatched: 4. The CDR3 is 17 residues long. CDR3 sequence (DNA): TGCGCCAGCAGCCCCGGACTAGCGGGAAGCTCCTACAATGAGCAGTTCTTC. Protein sequence: CASSPGLAGSSYNEQFF.

The chain uses TRBV3-1 (or the pseudogene TRBV3-2) and TRBJ2-3, with 10 bases fitting TRBD1. Germline V CDR1 and CDR2: LGHDT, YNNKEL (reference sequence). The V segment lost 4 bases and the J segment 5 bases; nucleotides outside the gene matches: 6. CDR3 size: 15 residues. The CDR3: CASSPWDRGGDTQYF. The CDR3 DNA is TGTGCCAGCAGCCCTTGGGACAGGGGTGGAGATACGCAGTATTTT.

The CDR3 loop is CASSPLDRLDGYTF. Written as DNA, the CDR3 is TGTGCCAGCAGCCCACTCGACAGGTTGGATGGCTACACCTTC. The gene calls are TRBV5-6 and TRBJ1-2; tentative D call: TRBD1 (6 bases). Trimming cost V 4 bases and J 6 bases, with 16 bases left between them. CDR1 is SGHDT, CDR2 YYEEEE, per germline. This CDR3 is 14 amino acids long.

J is TRBJ1-1 and V is TRBV28; TRBD1 matches at 12 bases. This CDR3 has 16 residues. Trimming cost V 6 bases and J 1 base; bases outside gene matches: 6. Per germline, CDR1 MDHEN and CDR2 SYDVKM. The CDR3 sequence is CASSHGTGGSNTEAFF. CDR3 coding DNA: TGTGCCAGCAGCCACGGGACAGGGGGCTCGAACACTGAAGCTTTCTTT.

This clone was observed a single time. This chain connects TRBV6-2 or TRBV6-3 to TRBJ2-3, with 7 bases matching TRBD1. Trimming removed 6 bases from V and 4 bases from J; junction bases left unmatched: 10. The length of the CDR3 is 15 residues. Germline CDR1 reads MNHEY; CDR2 reads SVGEGT. CDR3 bases: TGTGCCAGCAGCTTGAAGACAGGGCTCGCAGATACGCAGTATTTT. Translating gives CASSLKTGLADTQYF.

The J gene is TRBJ2-7, the V gene TRBV7-2, with D possibly TRBD1 on 5 matching bases. The germline V and J ends were trimmed by 2 bases and 1 base, with 12 bases remaining between them. The CDR3 length is 15 residues. Germline V CDR1 and CDR2: SGHTA, FQGNSA. The CDR3 nucleotides read TGTGCCAGCAGCTTACAGGGCCTCTCATCCTACGAGCAGTACTTC. Its translation: CASSLQGLSSYEQYF.

CDR3 in DNA: TGTGCCACCGTGGAGGACAGGCACCTCTATGGCTACACCTTC. Amino acid sequence: CATVEDRHLYGYTF. The chain has TRBV2 and TRBJ1-2; TRBD1 aligns across 7 bases. The CDR3 runs to 14 residues. The trim removed 10 bases at V and 4 bases at J, leaving 12 bases unmatched. CDR1 and CDR2 from the germline V gene are SNHLY and FYNNEI.

This clone was seen a single time. V is TRBV4-3 and J is TRBJ2-7, with TRBD1 as a possible D gene (6 bases). CDR1 is LGHNA and CDR2 is YSLEER in the germline V gene. V lost 6 bases and J lost 2, with 11 bases in between. CDR3 length equals 13 residues. CDR3: CASSPGVPYEQYF. The CDR3, as DNA: TGCGCCAGCAGTCCAGGGGTCCCCTACGAGCAGTACTTC.

The rearrangement links TRBV6-1 to TRBJ1-5; TRBD1 matches at 8 bases. The junction had 8 bases not matched to a gene; V was cut back by 2 bases and J by 5 bases. This CDR3 spans 16 amino acids. Per the germline V gene, CDR1 is MNHNS and CDR2 is SASEGT. The CDR3 loop reads CASSEPRPGGHQPQHF. In nucleotides, the CDR3 is TGTGCCAGCAGTGAACCCCGTCCAGGGGGCCATCAGCCCCAGCATTTT.

The chain employs TRBV28 and TRBJ2-7, with D hard to call. CDR3 length equals 14 residues. CDR1 and CDR2 from the germline V gene are MDHEN and SYDVKM. Deletions cut 3 bases from V and 1 base from J, with 10 bases between. This CDR3 reads CASSLSAGSYEQYF. As DNA, the CDR3 is TGTGCCAGCAGTTTGAGCGCCGGGTCCTACGAGCAGTACTTC.

The V and J genes are TRBV28 and TRBJ1-4; D gene ambiguous. V gave up 3 bases and J gave up 7 bases, with 9 bases separating them. Germline CDR1 is MDHEN and CDR2 is SYDVKM. This CDR3 is 13 amino acids long. CDR3 sequence reads: CASSLAGFEKLFF. The CDR3 DNA reads as TGTGCCAGCAGTTTGGCGGGGTTTGAAAAACTGTTTTTT. Supplemented by reference TRBV28 and TRBJ1-4, the full variable domain reads DVKVTQSSRYLVKRTGEKVFLECVQDMDHENMFWYRQDPGLGLRLIYFSYDVKMKEKGDIPEGYSVSREKKERFSLILESASTNQTSMYLCASSLAGFEKLFFGSGTQLSVL.

This clone was observed once. CDR3 amino acids: CASSPDRDSYNEQFF. Here the CDR3 DNA reads TGTGCCAGTAGTCCGGACAGGGATTCCTACAATGAGCAGTTCTTC. The chain recombines TRBV19 with TRBJ2-1; 8 bases fit TRBD1. This CDR3 is built from 15 residues. The junction had 4 bases not matched to a gene; V was cut back by 5 bases and J by 1 base. Germline V lookup: CDR1 LNHDA, CDR2 SQIVND (reference sequence).

This chain joins TRBV19 and TRBJ1-2; the D gene is possibly TRBD1 (6 bases). V lost 10 bases and J lost 4, with 13 bases in between. The CDR3 sequence is 12 residues long. Looked up from germline, CDR1 is LNHDA and CDR2 is SQIVND (reference sequence). The CDR3 DNA reads TGTGCCACCATACAGGGAATCTATGGCTACACCTTC. This translates into CATIQGIYGYTF.